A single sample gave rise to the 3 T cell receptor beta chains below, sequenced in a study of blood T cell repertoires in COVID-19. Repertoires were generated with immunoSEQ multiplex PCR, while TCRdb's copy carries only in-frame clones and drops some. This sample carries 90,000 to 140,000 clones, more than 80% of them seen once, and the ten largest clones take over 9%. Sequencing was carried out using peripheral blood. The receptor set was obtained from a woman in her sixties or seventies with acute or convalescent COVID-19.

The CDR3 loop is CASSLGSRGNYGYTF. DNA of the CDR3: TGTGCCAGCAGCTTAGGTAGCAGGGGTAACTATGGCTACACCTTC. The gene calls are TRBV11-2 and TRBJ1-2, with D possibly matching TRBD1 (6 bases). V was pared by 1 base and J by 1 base, with 10 bases between. The CDR3 runs 15 residues. CDR1 and CDR2 from the germline V gene are SGHAT and FQNNGV.

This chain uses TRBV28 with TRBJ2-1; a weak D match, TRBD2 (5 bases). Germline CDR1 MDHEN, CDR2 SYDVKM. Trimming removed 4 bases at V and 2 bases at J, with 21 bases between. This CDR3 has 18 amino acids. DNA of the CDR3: TGTGCCAGCAGTTCCACCTACATTGGGAGTCGGACCTACAATGAGCAGTTCTTC. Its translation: CASSSTYIGSRTYNEQFF.

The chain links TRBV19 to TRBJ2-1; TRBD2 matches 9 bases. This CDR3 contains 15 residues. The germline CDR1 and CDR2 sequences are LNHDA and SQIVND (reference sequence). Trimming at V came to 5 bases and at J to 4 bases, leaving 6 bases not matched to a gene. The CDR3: CASSRVAGEYNEQFF. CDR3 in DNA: TGTGCCAGTAGTCGGGTAGCGGGGGAGTACAATGAGCAGTTCTTC.